The 8 T cell receptor beta chains in this list originate from one sample, sequenced in a study of OX40 agonist ivuxolimab in advanced cancers. Some clones are missing from TCRdb's copy, which holds only in-frame ones; the method was immunoSEQ multiplex PCR. The sample has 21,000 or so clones; around 79% are singletons. The sequencing here drew on CD4+ or CD8+ T cells sorted from blood, taken in a trial of the OX40 agonist ivuxolimab. These receptors originate from an adult with an advanced solid tumor such as melanoma, head and neck, liver or kidney cancer.

This rearrangement joins TRBV6-5 to TRBJ2-5; a weak D match, TRBD1 (6 bases). The ends were cut back, 5 bases at V and 5 bases at J, with 12 bases in the middle. CDR1 and CDR2 from the germline V gene are MNHEY and SVGAGI. The CDR3 totals 13 residues. This chain's CDR3 is CASSRGGEETQYF. CDR3 nucleotide sequence: TGTGCCAGCAGTCGAGGGGGTGAGGAGACCCAGTACTTC.

The chain combines TRBV5-1 with TRBJ2-7, with TRBD1 identical over 7 bases. The germline CDR1 and CDR2 sequences are SGHRS and YFSETQ. Trimming at V came to 8 bases and at J to 3 bases, leaving 11 bases not matched to a gene. The CDR3 is made up of 14 amino acids. The CDR3 DNA is TGCGCCAGTGGTCGTTCTCAGGGGGACTACGAGCAGTACTTC. Amino acids: CASGRSQGDYEQYF. The full variable domain, completed using reference TRBV5-1 and TRBJ2-7, is KAGVTQTPRYLIKTRGQQVTLSCSPISGHRSVSWYQQTPGQGLQFLFEYFSETQRNKGNFPGRFSGRQFSNSRSEMNVSTLELGDSALYLCASGRSQGDYEQYFGPGTRLTVT.

This sequence joins TRBV12-2 and TRBJ2-4. TRBV12-2 is annotated as a pseudogene. The CDR3 consists of 19 residues. The CDR3 loop reads CASRLAPVRGVLAKNIQYF. The CDR3 region has the DNA TGTGCAAGTCGCTTAGCCCCGGTGCGAGGGGTCCTAGCCAAAAACATTCAGTACTTC.

CDR3 residues: CASSFPGTVSSGANVLTF. The DNA of the CDR3 is TGTGCCAGTAGTTTTCCTGGGACAGTCAGCTCTGGGGCCAACGTCCTGACTTTC. The chain couples TRBV19 to TRBJ2-6; TRBD1 matches at 7 bases. Germline V gene data show CDR1 as LNHDA and CDR2 as SQIVND (reference sequence). This CDR3 is 18 amino acids long. V was clipped by 5 bases and J by 0 bases; unmatched bases: 10. Full variable domain (outside the CDR3, taken from reference TRBV19 and TRBJ2-6): DGGITQSPKYLFRKEGQNVTLSCEQNLNHDAMYWYRQDPGQGLRLIYYSQIVNDFQKGDIAEGYSVSREKKESFPLTVTSAQKNPTAFYLCASSFPGTVSSGANVLTFGAGSRLTVL.

This rearrangement joins TRBV6-1 to TRBJ1-1; D gene unclear. Trimming removed 1 base from V and 8 bases from J, with 11 bases in between. This CDR3 has 13 amino acids. CDR1 and CDR2 from the germline V gene are MNHNS and SASEGT. CDR3 sequence (DNA): TGTGCCAGCAGTGAAGAGCCCAGGACCGAAGCTTTCTTT. Amino acid sequence: CASSEEPRTEAFF.

The CDR3 reads CASSPRTGAPYEQYF. The CDR3, as DNA: TGTGCCAGCAGTCCACGGACAGGGGCCCCCTACGAGCAGTACTTC. This chain links TRBV27 with TRBJ2-7, with TRBD1 identical over 9 bases. Per the germline V gene, CDR1 is MNHEY and CDR2 is SMNVEV (reference sequence). The CDR3 sequence is 15 residues long. The V segment lost 5 bases and the J segment 2 bases; nucleotides outside the gene matches: 7.

There are a few counts of this clone. The chain combines TRBV20-1 with TRBJ2-3; D gene unclear. Between the trimmed V and J ends, which lost 6 bases and 5 bases, there was a span of 9 bases. Germline V gives CDR1 DFQATT, CDR2 SNEGSKA (reference sequence). The CDR3 extends over 11 amino acids. The CDR3 sequence: CSAQIEDTQYF. CDR3 DNA: TGCAGTGCCCAGATCGAAGATACGCAGTATTTT.

The rearrangement joins TRBV30 to TRBJ1-2; TRBD1 matches at 8 bases. Germline V gene lookup returns CDR1 GTSNPN and CDR2 SVGIG (reference sequence). The CDR3 length is 14 residues. V shed 4 bases and J 4 bases; nucleotides not matched to a gene: 8. The CDR3 region is CAWTPQGAGYGYTF. CDR3 DNA sequence: TGTGCCTGGACCCCTCAGGGGGCCGGCTATGGCTACACCTTC.